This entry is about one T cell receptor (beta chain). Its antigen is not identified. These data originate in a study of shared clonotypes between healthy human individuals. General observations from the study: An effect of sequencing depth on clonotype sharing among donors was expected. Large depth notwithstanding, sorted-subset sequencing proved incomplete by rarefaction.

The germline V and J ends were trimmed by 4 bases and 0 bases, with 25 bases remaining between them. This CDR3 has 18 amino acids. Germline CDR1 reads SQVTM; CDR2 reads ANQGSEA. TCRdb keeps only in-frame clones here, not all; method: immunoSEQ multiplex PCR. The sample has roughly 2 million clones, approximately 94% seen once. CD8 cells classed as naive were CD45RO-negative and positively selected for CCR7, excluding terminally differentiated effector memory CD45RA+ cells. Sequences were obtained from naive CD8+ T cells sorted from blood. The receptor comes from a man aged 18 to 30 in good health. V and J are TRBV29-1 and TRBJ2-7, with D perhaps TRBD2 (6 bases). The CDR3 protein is CSVGTTGGTYHSSYEQYF. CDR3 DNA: TGCAGCGTTGGGACTACCGGGGGAACTTATCATAGCTCCTACGAGCAGTACTTC.